This T cell receptor (beta chain) derives from a study of control samples from healthy donors and cancer patients. Trimming took off 6 bases at V and 0 bases at J, with 14 bases between the two ends. This CDR3 comprises 15 residues. The germline V gene has CDR1 MNHEY and CDR2 SVGAGI. Assay used: immunoSEQ multiplex PCR; TCRdb lists only in-frame clones, some missing. The table lists under 450,000 clones, 90% of them singletons. Specimen: PBMCs. The clonotype comes from a man aged 35 to 55 with head and neck cancer. V is TRBV6-5 and J is TRBJ1-1, with unresolved D. The CDR3 coding sequence is TGTGCCAGCAGCCCAAACTTGGGAGTGAACACTGAAGCTTTCTTT. Translating it yields CASSPNLGVNTEAFF.